Below, 9 T cell receptor beta chains from the same sample are listed, as sequenced in a study of tumor and adjacent non-tumor tissue in lung cancer. No cell sorting was done before RNA was extracted from the tissue. TCRbeta libraries were built with three rounds of nested PCR, modified from ARM-PCR. In TCRdb, the multiplex PCR reads were re-called with MiXCR into one record per CDR3 protein. The data contain about 110,000 distinct CDR3 sequences, 84% of them singletons. Specimen: lung tumor tissue. Receptors were obtained from a man between 65 and 85 years old with non-small cell lung cancer.

This clonotype was detected only once. Germline and junction disagree at one end, which may indicate a read error. The rearrangement links TRBV7-9 to TRBJ2-2, with D perhaps matching TRBD2 (6 bases). Looked up from germline, CDR1 is SEHNR and CDR2 is FQNEAQ (reference sequence). The CDR3 loop spans 15 amino acids. The CDR3 region has the DNA TGTGTCAGCAGCGCGGGATATACCAACACCGGGAAGCTGTTTTTT. The encoded protein is CVSSAGYTNTGKLFF.

Notes on this clonotype: The germline gene is not matched at one end of the junction; a read error may be the cause. The chain recombines TRBV6-5 with TRBJ1-4; no firm D call. The V gene's germline CDR1 is MNHEY and CDR2 SVGAGI. This CDR3 is built from 14 residues. The CDR3 DNA reads TGCGCCGGCAGTCACAACCCCAATGGGGAAAAACTGTTTTTT. Amino acid sequence: CAGSHNPNGEKLFF.

The sample holds one count of this clonotype. This may be a read error: a much more frequent sequence differs by one nucleotide. The rearrangement links TRBV28 to TRBJ2-1; D might be TRBD2 (5 bases). V was pared by 8 bases and J by 5 bases, with 16 bases between. In germline, CDR1 is MDHEN, CDR2 SYDVKM. The CDR3 is 14 amino acids. The CDR3 DNA reads as TGTGCCAGCTCCGGGATGTGTCGGGACAATGAGCAGTTCTTC. It specifies CASSGMCRDNEQFF.

Details on this clonotype: No conserved phenylalanine or tryptophan ends this CDR3, so it is likely a read error. The V and J genes are TRBV13 and TRBJ2-7; D is perhaps TRBD2 (6 bases). The CDR3 extends over 13 amino acids. Germline CDR1 reads PRHDT; CDR2 reads FYEKMQ (reference sequence). The V end was cut by 4 bases, the J end by 8 bases, with 15 bases between. CDR3 nucleotide sequence: TGTGCCAGCAGCTCAACCACGGGAGACAAGCAGTACTAC. Translated: CASSSTTGDKQYY.

The genes are TRBV6-1 and TRBJ2-2, with 7 positions matching TRBD1. This CDR3 spans 15 amino acids. Per germline, CDR1 MNHNS and CDR2 SASEGT. V was clipped by 7 bases and J by 8 bases; unmatched bases: 13. The chain's CDR3 is CASITRGIMSGELFF. DNA of the CDR3: TGTGCCAGCATTACCAGGGGGATCATGTCTGGGGAGCTGTTTTTT.

The rearrangement joins TRBV29-1 to TRBJ2-1; possibly TRBD1 or TRBD2 for D (5 bases each). Looked up from germline, CDR1 is SQVTM and CDR2 is ANQGSEA. The CDR3 is 11 amino acids. This CDR3 reads CRGDGVNEQFF. The CDR3 nucleotides read TGCAGGGGGGACGGGGTCAATGAGCAGTTCTTC.

This chain links TRBV12-3 or TRBV12-4 with TRBJ1-2; TRBD1 might be the D (6 bases). The CDR3 has 14 residues. V lost 7 bases to trimming and J lost 6 bases, with 18 bases between them. CDR3 in amino acids: CASKIQGLGHGYTF. The CDR3 DNA reads TGTGCCAGCAAGATACAGGGTCTCGGCCATGGCTACACCTTC.

About this clonotype: Its ends do not fully match the called genes, so a read error is possible. The V gene is TRBV6-5, the J gene TRBJ1-1; D not resolved. Germline V CDR1 and CDR2: MNHEY, SVGAGI. There are 16 residues in the CDR3. The CDR3 DNA is TGTGTCAGCAGTTACTGGCAGAACCCTATGAACACAAAACCTTTCTTT. This encodes CVSSYWQNPMNTKPFF.

With regard to this clonotype: The CDR3 does not close with the conserved phenylalanine or tryptophan, likely indicating a read error. V usage is TRBV11-2 and J usage is TRBJ2-3, with D maybe TRBD1 (5 bases). The germline gives CDR1 SGHAT, CDR2 FQNNGV. This CDR3 has 16 residues. CDR3 DNA: TGTGCCAACAGCTTAACTCAGGGTGGAAGCACAGATACACAGTATTCT. Protein sequence: CANSLTQGGSTDTQYS.